This T cell receptor beta chain is from a study of blood T cell repertoires in COVID-19. Study summary: Sample material is recorded as cDNA or gDNA derived from T cells, B-cell-depleted T cells, or PBMCs.

The Seattle site enrolled patients during active infection and followed them longitudinally. Generated by immunoSEQ multiplex PCR, the TCRdb table keeps only in-frame clones and is missing some. The table records roughly 200,000 clones, approximately 84% of them present only once. The CDR3 runs 15 residues. Germline assignment: CDR1 SGHRS and CDR2 YFSETQ. The ends were cut back, 4 bases at V and 0 bases at J, with 10 bases in the middle. The sequence was obtained from a woman of 80 years or more with COVID-19, enrolled during active disease. Material: peripheral blood. The rearrangement links TRBV5-1 to TRBJ2-2, with D perhaps matching TRBD1 (6 bases). The DNA of the CDR3 is TGCGCCAGCAGCCCGGGACAAGCGAACACCGGGGAGCTGTTTTTT. Amino acid sequence: CASSPGQANTGELFF.